These 5 T cell receptor beta chains were all obtained from the same sample, sequenced in a study of beta chain features in type 1 diabetes. The entirety of the isolated RNA underwent reverse transcription, so expressed TCRB transcripts were sequenced. Only in-frame clones appear in the TCRdb table, and some are missing; sequencing was by immunoSEQ multiplex PCR. The sample comprises 130,000 or so clones, 9% to 10% of which are singletons, and 0.65% rests with the top ten. Sequencing was done on a sample of central memory CD4+ T cells from blood. The receptors come from a woman aged 40-49 years in good health.

This clone was seen at least ten times. CDR3 bases: TGTGCCAGCAGCCAACAAGCGGGGGAGCAGTTCTTC. This gives the protein CASSQQAGEQFF. This chain joins TRBV2 and TRBJ2-1, with TRBD2 matching 7 bases. In germline, CDR1 is SNHLY, CDR2 FYNNEI. V dropped 6 bases and J dropped 10; count of bases not matched to a gene: 6. The CDR3 contains 12 residues.

The gene calls are TRBV28 and TRBJ1-2; D uncertain. V lost 2 bases, J lost 4 bases, and 11 bases lay in between. Germline V gene data show CDR1 as MDHEN and CDR2 as SYDVKM. This CDR3 has 14 amino acids. CDR3 loop: CASSLPSAGYGYTF. The CDR3 nucleotides read TGTGCCAGCAGTTTACCATCAGCGGGCTATGGCTACACCTTC.

The chain is built from TRBV27 and TRBJ2-2; D unclear. The CDR3 consists of 15 residues. Per germline, CDR1 MNHEY and CDR2 SMNVEV (reference sequence). The CDR3 DNA follows: TGTGGTGTGAGGCCCAAGAAGTCTAACACCGGGGAGCTGTTTTTT. This codes for CGVRPKKSNTGELFF.

This chain links TRBV9 with TRBJ2-7, with 9 bases matching TRBD1. This CDR3 spans 14 amino acids. Per the germline V gene, CDR1 is SGDLS and CDR2 is YYNGEE. J was trimmed by 4 bases and V by 4 bases; bases with no gene match: 6. The CDR3 region has the DNA TGTGCCAGCAGCCCCGGGACAGGGAGGTACGAGCAGTACTTC. Translation gives CASSPGTGRYEQYF. The whole variable domain, filled in from reference TRBV9 and TRBJ2-7, reads DSGVTQTPKHLITATGQRVTLRCSPRSGDLSVYWYQQSLDQGLQFLIQYYNGEERAKGNILERFSAQQFPDLHSELNLSSLELGDSALYFCASSPGTGRYEQYFGPGTRLTVT.

The genes are TRBV5-4 and TRBJ2-7, with D possibly being TRBD2 (11 bases). V was trimmed by 5 bases and J by 5 bases, leaving 29 bases between them. This CDR3 has 18 residues. Germline CDR1 SGHNT, CDR2 YYREEE (reference sequence). CDR3 region: CASRSGQGGTSGGDEQYF. The CDR3 nucleotides are TGTGCCAGCAGATCCGGACAGGGGGGTACTAGCGGGGGTGACGAGCAGTACTTC. Full variable domain (remainder filled in from reference TRBV5-4 and TRBJ2-7): ETGVTQSPTHLIKTRGQQVTLRCSSQSGHNTVSWYQQALGQGPQFIFQYYREEENGRGNFPPRFSGLQFPNYSSELNVNALELDDSALYLCASRSGQGGTSGGDEQYFGPGTRLTVT.